This TCR beta chain was sequenced during a study of graft-versus-host responses after intestinal transplantation. Study background: Each transplant was multivisceral, liver-intestinal, or isolated intestinal. Recipients uniformly received anti-thymocyte globulin induction, followed by tacrolimus and steroids for about 3 years.

Repertoires were generated with immunoSEQ multiplex PCR, while TCRdb's copy carries only in-frame clones and drops some. The data contain 13,000 to 15,000 clones, less than 45% of them seen just once; the ten biggest clones take up more than 14%. Plates contained approximately 200,000 CFSE-labeled responder cells and approximately 200,000 irradiated, violet-dye-labeled stimulator cells. The sequence was collected from a human patient who received an intestinal transplant. The sequences come from alloreactive CD8+ T cells from a mixed lymphocyte reaction culture, collected before intestinal transplant. Sample subset: CFSE-low proliferating T cells sorted from roughly six-day pre-transplant mixed lymphocyte reaction (GvH or HvG direction).

CDR3 DNA: TGTGCCAGCAGTGAAAGGAGCCCCTACGAGCAGTACTTC. It yields the protein CASSERSPYEQYF. This chain joins TRBV6-1 and TRBJ2-7; D is undetermined. V was clipped by 2 bases and J by 2 bases, with 7 bases between them. The CDR3 is made up of 13 amino acids. CDR1 is MNHNS, CDR2 SASEGT, per germline.